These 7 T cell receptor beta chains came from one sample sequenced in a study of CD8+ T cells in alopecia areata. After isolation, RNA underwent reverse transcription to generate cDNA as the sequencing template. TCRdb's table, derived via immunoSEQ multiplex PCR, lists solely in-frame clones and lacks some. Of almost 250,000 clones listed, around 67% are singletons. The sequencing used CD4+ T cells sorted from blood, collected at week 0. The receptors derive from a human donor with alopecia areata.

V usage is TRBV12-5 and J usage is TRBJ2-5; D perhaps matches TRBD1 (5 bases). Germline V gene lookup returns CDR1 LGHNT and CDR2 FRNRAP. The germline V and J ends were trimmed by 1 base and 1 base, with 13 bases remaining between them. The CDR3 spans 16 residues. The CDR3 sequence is CASGLGTSGFQETQYF. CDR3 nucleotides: TGTGCTAGTGGTTTGGGCACCTCAGGGTTCCAAGAGACCCAGTACTTC.

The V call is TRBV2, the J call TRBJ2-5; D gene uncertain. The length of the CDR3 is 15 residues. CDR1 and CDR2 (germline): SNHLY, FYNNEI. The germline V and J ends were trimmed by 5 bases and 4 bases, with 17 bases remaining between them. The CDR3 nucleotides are TGTGCCAGCAGTCCTCGGGCCGTGCCCCGAGAGACCCAGTACTTC. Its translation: CASSPRAVPRETQYF.

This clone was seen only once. The DNA for the CDR3 is TGTGCCAGCAGCTCCGGCGGGGGGCTACGTACCGGGGAGCTGTTTTTT. Translating it yields CASSSGGGLRTGELFF. V and J are TRBV11-2 and TRBJ2-2; 8 positions agree with TRBD2. The length of the CDR3 is 16 residues. Looked up from germline, CDR1 is SGHAT and CDR2 is FQNNGV. Trimming removed 4 bases from V and 5 bases from J; junction bases left unmatched: 9.

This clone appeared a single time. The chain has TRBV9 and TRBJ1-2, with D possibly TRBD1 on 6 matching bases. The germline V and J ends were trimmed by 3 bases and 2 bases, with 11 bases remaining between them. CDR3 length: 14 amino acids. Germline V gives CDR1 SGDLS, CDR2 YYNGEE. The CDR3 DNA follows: TGTGCCAGCAGCGCCACCGGGGGCAACTATGGCTACACCTTC. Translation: CASSATGGNYGYTF.

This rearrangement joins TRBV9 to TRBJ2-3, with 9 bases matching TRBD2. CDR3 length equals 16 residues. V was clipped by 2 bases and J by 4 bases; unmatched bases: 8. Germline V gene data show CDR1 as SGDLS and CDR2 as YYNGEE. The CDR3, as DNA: TGTGCCAGCAGCGTTCGAAGCGGGGGGAATCCAGATACGCAGTATTTT. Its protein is CASSVRSGGNPDTQYF.

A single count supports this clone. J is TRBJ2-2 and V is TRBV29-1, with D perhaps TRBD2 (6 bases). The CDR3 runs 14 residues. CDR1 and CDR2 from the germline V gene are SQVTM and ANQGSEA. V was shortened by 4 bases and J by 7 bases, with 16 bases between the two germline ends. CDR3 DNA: TGCAGCGTTGGGGCGACTAGTTTGGGCGGGGAGCTGTTTTTT. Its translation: CSVGATSLGGELFF.

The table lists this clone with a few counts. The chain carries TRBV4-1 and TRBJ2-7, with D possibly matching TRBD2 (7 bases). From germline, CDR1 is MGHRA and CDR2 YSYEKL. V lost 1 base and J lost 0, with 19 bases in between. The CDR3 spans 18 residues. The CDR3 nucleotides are TGCGCCAGCAGCCAAGGGCGCGCGGGGGCAATCAGCTCCTACGAGCAGTACTTC. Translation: CASSQGRAGAISSYEQYF.